The 28 T cell receptor beta chains in this list originate from one sample, sequenced in a study of OX40 agonist ivuxolimab in advanced cancers. Sequencing was performed with immunoSEQ multiplex PCR; in TCRdb, only in-frame clones are kept and a portion is missing. The sample contains about 86,000 clones, about 89% of which appear only once. The source was CD4+ or CD8+ T cells sorted from blood, collected in a trial of the OX40 agonist ivuxolimab. These TCRs come from an adult with an advanced solid tumor such as melanoma, head and neck, liver or kidney cancer.

The chain employs TRBV9 and TRBJ1-1; possibly TRBD1 for D (6 bases). The CDR3 covers 15 residues. The germline V gene has CDR1 SGDLS and CDR2 YYNGEE. Trimming shortened V by 2 bases and J by 8 bases, and 19 bases separated the two germline ends. This CDR3 reads CASSVESTDREEAFF. In nucleotides, the CDR3 is TGTGCCAGCAGCGTGGAGTCTACGGACAGAGAAGAAGCTTTCTTT.

As DNA, the CDR3 is TGTGCCAGCAGTTACCTTGGGGGGGGATCTGGAAACACCATATATTTT. Protein: CASSYLGGGSGNTIYF. The chain carries TRBV6-6 and TRBJ1-3; TRBD1 might be the D (5 bases). The length of the CDR3 is 16 residues. V was trimmed by 2 bases and J by 1 base, leaving 12 bases between them. CDR1 and CDR2 (germline): MNHNY, SVGAGI (reference sequence).

V gene TRBV27 combines with J gene TRBJ2-1, with D possibly TRBD2 on 6 matching bases. Trimming cost V 3 bases and J 3 bases, with 15 bases left between them. Germline CDR1 reads MNHEY; CDR2 reads SMNVEV (reference sequence). CDR3 size: 16 residues. The CDR3 loop is CASSFLPSVYYNEQFF. In nucleotides, the CDR3 is TGTGCCAGCAGTTTTCTCCCTAGCGTTTACTACAATGAGCAGTTCTTC.

This clone is a singleton in its sample. The chain is built from TRBV30 and TRBJ1-2, with 9 bases identical to TRBD1. J was trimmed by 8 bases and V by 0 bases; bases with no gene match: 4. There are 13 residues in the CDR3. Germline V gene sequence: CDR1 GTSNPN, CDR2 SVGIG (reference sequence). The CDR3 sequence: CAWSVNRGRGYTF. CDR3 in DNA: TGTGCCTGGAGTGTCAACAGGGGGCGAGGCTACACCTTC.

The rearrangement links TRBV28 to TRBJ2-5, with 8 bases fitting TRBD1. CDR3 length: 13 amino acids. The trim removed 2 bases at V and 4 bases at J, leaving 0 bases unmatched. The germline CDR1 and CDR2 sequences are MDHEN and SYDVKM. CDR3 DNA: TGTGCCAGCAGTTTAGACAGGGGAGAGACCCAGTACTTC. It yields the protein CASSLDRGETQYF.

This clone was observed a few times. The V call is TRBV18, the J call TRBJ2-2; 9 bases fit TRBD2. Germline V lookup: CDR1 KGHSH, CDR2 LQKENI. The ends lost 2 bases at V and 0 bases at J; junction bases unmatched: 7. This CDR3 comprises 18 residues. CDR3: CASSPFIRTSANTGELFF. The CDR3 DNA follows: TGTGCCAGCTCACCATTCATCCGGACTAGCGCGAACACCGGGGAGCTGTTTTTT.

This clone was detected only a few times. This chain links TRBV7-8 with TRBJ2-7, with TRBD1 matching over 8 bases. This CDR3 contains 15 residues. V trimming: 0 bases; J trimming: 3 bases; junction bases outside the gene matches: 4. Per germline, CDR1 SGHVS and CDR2 FQNEAQ. The CDR3 DNA reads TGTGCCAGCAGCTTAGCCCGGACAGGGAGCTACGAGCAGTACTTC. This gives the protein CASSLARTGSYEQYF. Full variable domain (missing parts from reference TRBV7-8 and TRBJ2-7): GAGVSQSPRYKVAKRGQDVALRCDPISGHVSLFWYQQALGQGPEFLTYFQNEAQLDKSGLPSDRFFAERPEGSVSTLKIQRTQQEDSAVYLCASSLARTGSYEQYFGPGTRLTVT.

The rearrangement uses TRBV23-1 and TRBJ1-2; a weak D match, TRBD1 (6 bases). TRBV23-1 is marked as an open reading frame, function uncertain. This CDR3 comprises 15 residues. The ends were cut back, 7 bases at V and 7 bases at J, with 22 bases in the middle. The CDR3 DNA reads TGCGCCAGCAATCTGACAGGCAGAGGCCTTTGTGGCTACACCTTC. Its translation is CASNLTGRGLCGYTF.

This sequence joins TRBV14 and TRBJ1-3; D call uncertain. The CDR3 is 13 amino acids. The V end was cut by 3 bases, the J end by 8 bases, with 11 bases between. CDR1 is SGHDN, CDR2 FVKESK, per germline. CDR3 sequence reads: CASSQVMGYTIYF. CDR3 coding DNA: TGTGCCAGCAGCCAGGTTATGGGGTACACCATATATTTT.

The chain has TRBV30 and TRBJ2-1, with TRBD2 identical over 8 bases. V was clipped by 3 bases and J by 6 bases; unmatched bases: 7. This CDR3 region has 14 residues. The germline V gene encodes CDR1 GTSNPN and CDR2 SVGIG (reference sequence). The CDR3 sequence is CAWSQGLGPNEQFF. CDR3 coding DNA: TGTGCCTGGAGCCAGGGACTAGGACCCAATGAGCAGTTCTTC.

The chain couples TRBV11-3 to TRBJ2-7; D is undetermined. V shed 3 bases and J shed 2 bases, with 5 bases lying between them. The length of the CDR3 is 12 residues. Germline CDR1 reads SGHNT; CDR2 reads YENEEA. The CDR3 sequence: CASSFEAYEQYF. The CDR3 DNA is TGTGCCAGCAGCTTTGAAGCCTACGAGCAGTACTTC. Based on the CDR3 plus reference TRBV11-3 and TRBJ2-7, the full variable domain is EAGVVQSPRYKIIEKKQPVAFWCNPISGHNTLYWYLQNLGQGPELLIRYENEEAVDDSQLPKDRFSAERLKGVDSTLKIQPAELGDSAVYLCASSFEAYEQYFGPGTRLTVT.

This clone is a singleton in its sample. The chain uses TRBV21-1 and TRBJ2-7; the table's D call of TRBD1 was not tested on the DNA. TRBV21-1 is labeled a pseudogene. The CDR3 consists of 17 residues. The CDR3 DNA follows: TGTGCCAGCAGCAAAGGAAGTAGGGACAGAAGCTCCTACGAGCAGTACTTC. It translates to CASSKGSRDRSSYEQYF.

The V call is TRBV18, the J call TRBJ2-7, with D possibly TRBD1 on 5 matching bases. This CDR3 is built from 15 residues. The V gene lost 3 bases and the J gene lost 1 base, with 13 bases spanning the gap. The germline V gene has CDR1 KGHSH and CDR2 LQKENI. CDR3 region: CASSPQGSNSYEQYF. The DNA of the CDR3 is TGTGCCAGCTCACCGCAGGGTTCTAATTCCTACGAGCAGTACTTC.

The chain links TRBV9 to TRBJ1-2; D perhaps matches TRBD1 (5 bases). Trimming removed 0 bases from V and 5 bases from J, with 14 bases in between. The CDR3 totals 15 residues. The germline gives CDR1 SGDLS, CDR2 YYNGEE. The CDR3 DNA follows: TGTGCCAGCAGCGTAGCGGGGGGGAGCATGTATGGCTACACCTTC. It is translated as CASSVAGGSMYGYTF.

The rearrangement uses TRBV30 and TRBJ2-7; 8 bases map to TRBD1. The CDR3 covers 14 residues. In germline, CDR1 is GTSNPN, CDR2 SVGIG (reference sequence). Trimming took 8 bases from V and 0 from J; bases not matched to a gene: 9. CDR3: CAGLKQGGSYEQYF. CDR3 coding DNA: TGTGCCGGCCTCAAACAGGGGGGCTCCTACGAGCAGTACTTC.

V is TRBV28 and J is TRBJ2-7; 7 nucleotides match TRBD1. Losses at the gene ends were 6 bases for V and 7 bases for J; bases not matched to a gene: 6. The germline V gene has CDR1 MDHEN and CDR2 SYDVKM. This CDR3 region has 12 residues. The CDR3 spells CASSGDRREQYF. CDR3 in DNA: TGTGCCAGCAGCGGGGACAGACGTGAGCAGTACTTC.

This chain joins TRBV6-1 and TRBJ2-3, with D unclear. The CDR3 is 16 amino acids. V lost 1 base and J lost 0, with 11 bases in between. Germline V gene sequence: CDR1 MNHNS, CDR2 SASEGT. CDR3 nucleotide sequence: TGTGCCAGCAGTGAAGGTGGTTTTTCTAGCACAGATACGCAGTATTTT. This sequence encodes CASSEGGFSSTDTQYF.

The rearrangement uses TRBV6-5 and TRBJ1-4, with D unclear. Trimming cost V 5 bases and J 10 bases, with 8 bases left between them. Germline V lookup: CDR1 MNHEY, CDR2 SVGAGI. This CDR3 region has 11 residues. CDR3 in amino acids: CASSSAGKLFF. The DNA of the CDR3 is TGTGCCAGCAGTAGTGCCGGAAAACTGTTTTTT.

The V and J genes are TRBV30 and TRBJ2-7; D not certain. V was clipped by 0 bases and J by 2 bases, with 8 bases between them. Germline V gives CDR1 GTSNPN, CDR2 SVGIG (reference sequence). The CDR3 runs 13 residues. This CDR3 is CAWSVFLTYEQYF. The CDR3 region has the DNA TGTGCCTGGAGTGTCTTCTTAACCTACGAGCAGTACTTC.

The J gene is TRBJ2-1, the V gene TRBV15; weak D call: TRBD2 (6 bases). The CDR3 contains 12 residues. Germline CDR1 is LNHNV and CDR2 is YYDKDF (reference sequence). V was trimmed by 4 bases and J by 10 bases, leaving 11 bases between them. The CDR3 DNA reads as TGTGCCACCAGCAAGGGCGGGATAGAGCAGTTCTTC. Protein: CATSKGGIEQFF.

As regards this clone: The identical CDR3 is also encoded by other nucleotide sequences in the sample. This sequence joins TRBV19 and TRBJ2-5; D not certain. Trimming cost V 2 bases and J 1 base, with 2 bases left between them. The CDR3 loop spans 12 amino acids. CDR1 and CDR2 (germline): LNHDA, SQIVND (reference sequence). The CDR3 here is CASSIRQETQYF. The DNA for the CDR3 is TGTGCCAGTAGTATACGCCAAGAGACCCAGTACTTC.

V gene TRBV5-1 combines with J gene TRBJ2-7, with D perhaps TRBD1 (6 bases). With 4 bases removed from V and 2 bases from J, the gap between germline ends came to 19 bases. The CDR3 is made up of 16 amino acids. Germline V gene sequence: CDR1 SGHRS, CDR2 YFSETQ. The CDR3 reads CASSLRGKPATYEQYF. As DNA, the CDR3 is TGCGCCAGCAGCCTGAGGGGGAAACCCGCTACCTACGAGCAGTACTTC.

This chain links TRBV9 with TRBJ2-7; D might be TRBD1 (5 bases). Deletions cut 0 bases from V and 2 bases from J, with 9 bases between. Per germline, CDR1 SGDLS and CDR2 YYNGEE. The length of the CDR3 is 14 residues. For the CDR3, the DNA is TGTGCCAGCAGCGTAGGAGGACATACCTACGAGCAGTACTTC. It translates to CASSVGGHTYEQYF.

The gene calls are TRBV27 and TRBJ2-5, with D perhaps being TRBD1 or TRBD2 (5 bases each). Deletions cut 6 bases from V and 5 bases from J, with 16 bases between. CDR1 MNHEY and CDR2 SMNVEV come from the germline V gene (reference sequence). The CDR3 covers 14 residues. The CDR3 nucleotides are TGTGCCAGCAGCTCGGGACGAGGTAGCGAGACCCAGTACTTC. Residues: CASSSGRGSETQYF.

V is TRBV5-4 and J is TRBJ2-2; TRBD2 matches 7 bases. Germline values: CDR1 SGHNT, CDR2 YYREEE (reference sequence). The CDR3 is 15 residues long. The V segment lost 5 bases and the J segment 2 bases; nucleotides outside the gene matches: 6. CDR3 DNA sequence: TGTGCCAGCAGGGATACTAGCGATAACACCGGGGAGCTGTTTTTT. Amino acid sequence: CASRDTSDNTGELFF.

V usage is TRBV28 and J usage is TRBJ2-5; 7 bases agree with TRBD2. Trimming removed 5 bases from V and 1 base from J; junction bases left unmatched: 4. The CDR3 has 14 amino acids. Germline assignment: CDR1 MDHEN and CDR2 SYDVKM. The CDR3 loop reads CASSRGLPQETQYF. CDR3 DNA: TGTGCCAGCAGTCGGGGACTACCCCAAGAGACCCAGTACTTC.

The chain links TRBV27 to TRBJ2-2, with D unclear. The CDR3 is 11 amino acids. The germline gives CDR1 MNHEY, CDR2 SMNVEV (reference sequence). V gave up 4 bases and J gave up 3 bases, with 0 bases separating them. In DNA, the CDR3 is TGTGCCAGCAGTTACACCGGGGAGCTGTTTTTT. Its translation is CASSYTGELFF.

The chain carries TRBV28 and TRBJ2-3; D gene uncertain. The CDR3 runs 15 residues. Germline V CDR1 and CDR2: MDHEN, SYDVKM. Trimming took off 3 bases at V and 2 bases at J, with 12 bases between the two ends. The CDR3 DNA sequence: TGTGCCAGCAGTTTCGCCCGGATTCTCACAGATACGCAGTATTTT. Translation: CASSFARILTDTQYF.